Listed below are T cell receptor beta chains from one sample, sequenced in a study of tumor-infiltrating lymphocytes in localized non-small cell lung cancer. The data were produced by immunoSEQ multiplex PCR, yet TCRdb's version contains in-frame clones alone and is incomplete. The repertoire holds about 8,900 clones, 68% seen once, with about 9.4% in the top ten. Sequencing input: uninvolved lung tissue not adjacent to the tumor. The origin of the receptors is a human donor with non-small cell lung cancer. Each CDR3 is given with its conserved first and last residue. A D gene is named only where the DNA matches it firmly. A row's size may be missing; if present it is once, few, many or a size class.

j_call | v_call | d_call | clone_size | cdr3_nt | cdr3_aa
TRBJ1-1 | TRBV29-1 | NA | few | TGCAGCGTTGTGGGGACGATACACACTGAAGCTTTCTTT | CSVVGTIHTEAFF
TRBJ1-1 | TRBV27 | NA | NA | TGTGCCAGCAGTTTTGCTTGGGACACTGAAGCTTTCTTT | CASSFAWDTEAFF
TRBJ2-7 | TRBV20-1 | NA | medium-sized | TGCAGTGCATCGAGAAACTACGAGCAGTACTTC | CSASRNYEQYF
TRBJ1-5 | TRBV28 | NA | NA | TGTGCCAGTGGGACAATTACAGGTCAGCCCCAGCATTTT | CASGTITGQPQHF
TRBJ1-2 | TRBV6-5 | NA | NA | TGTGCCAGCAGTTACGCGGTAGCAGGAGCCTATGGCTACACCTTC | CASSYAVAGAYGYTF
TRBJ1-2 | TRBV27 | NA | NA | TGTGCCAGCAGTTGGTCCCCACTAGATGGCTACACCTTC | CASSWSPLDGYTF
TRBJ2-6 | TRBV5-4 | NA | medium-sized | TGTGCCAGCAGATCAGAGGGAGCCAACGTCCTGACTTTC | CASRSEGANVLTF
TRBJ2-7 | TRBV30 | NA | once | TGTGCCTGGAGTTCAGGGGTCCACTACGAGCAGTACTTC | CAWSSGVHYEQYF
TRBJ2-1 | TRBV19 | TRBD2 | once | TGTGCCAGTAGTAGGACTAGCGGTAACAATGAGCAGTTCTTC | CASSRTSGNNEQFF
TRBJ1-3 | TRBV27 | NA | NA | TGTGCCAGCAGTTTATCACCACAGCTCTCTGGAAACACCATATATTTT | CASSLSPQLSGNTIYF
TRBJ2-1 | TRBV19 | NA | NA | TGTGCCAGTAGCCATAGGGGGGGCAATGAGCAGTTCTTC | CASSHRGGNEQFF
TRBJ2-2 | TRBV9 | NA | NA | TGTGCCAGCAGCGTAGGACGGACCACCGGGGAGCTGTTTTTT | CASSVGRTTGELFF
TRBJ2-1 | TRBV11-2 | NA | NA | TGTGCCAGCAGCTTAGATCTGGTCAATGAGCAGTTCTTC | CASSLDLVNEQFF
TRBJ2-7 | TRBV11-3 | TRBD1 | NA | TGTGCCAGCAGCTTAGGGGACAGCTCCTACGAGCAGTACTTC | CASSLGDSSYEQYF
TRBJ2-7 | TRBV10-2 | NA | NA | TGCGCCAGCAGTCCTGGCGCCTACGAGCAGTACTTC | CASSPGAYEQYF